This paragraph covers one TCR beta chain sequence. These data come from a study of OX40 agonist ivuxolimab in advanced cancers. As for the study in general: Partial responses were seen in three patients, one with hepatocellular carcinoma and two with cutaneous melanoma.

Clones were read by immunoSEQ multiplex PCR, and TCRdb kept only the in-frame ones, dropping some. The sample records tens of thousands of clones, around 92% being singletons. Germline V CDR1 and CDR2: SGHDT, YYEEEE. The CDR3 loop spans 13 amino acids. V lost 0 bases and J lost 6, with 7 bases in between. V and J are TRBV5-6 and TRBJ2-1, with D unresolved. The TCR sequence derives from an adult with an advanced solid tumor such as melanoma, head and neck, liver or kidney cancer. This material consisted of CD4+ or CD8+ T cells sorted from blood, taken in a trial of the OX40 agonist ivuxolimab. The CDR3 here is CASSLGTPNEQFF. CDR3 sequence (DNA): TGTGCCAGCAGCTTGGGCACGCCCAATGAGCAGTTCTTC.